The 30 T cell receptor beta chains reported below all come from one sample, sequenced in a study of blood T cells in healthy people across ages. Next came a second PCR, run for roughly 7 to 12 cycles, which used a sample-barcoded 5' primer along with a J-beta primer mix. TCRdb analysed the 5' RACE reads with MiXCR anew, one entry per CDR3 protein. The sample carries hundreds of thousands of distinct CDR3 sequences, 32% recorded once. Material: blood. Source of these receptors: a woman older than 75 in good health.

This clonotype was found many times. V and J are TRBV24-1 and TRBJ1-2, with 10 bases matching TRBD1. The germline V gene encodes CDR1 KGHDR and CDR2 SFDVKD. This CDR3 is 16 amino acids long. V gave up 4 bases and J gave up 6 bases; unmatched junction bases: 10. In DNA form, the CDR3 reads TGTGCCACCAGTGAAGGGACAGGGGCTTCCCCGGATGGCTACACCTTC. Translating it yields CATSEGTGASPDGYTF.

This clonotype was seen repeatedly, ten times or more. This sequence joins TRBV20-1 and TRBJ1-1; D remains unclear. Germline CDR1 is DFQATT and CDR2 is SNEGSKA (reference sequence). This CDR3 has 13 amino acids. The V and J ends lost 5 bases and 0 bases respectively, with 10 bases between them. CDR3 in amino acids: CSAPRTVNTEAFF. In DNA, the CDR3 is TGCAGTGCTCCCCGAACAGTGAACACTGAAGCTTTCTTT.

This clonotype was seen at least ten times. The genes are TRBV7-2 and TRBJ2-7, with 8 positions matching TRBD2. This CDR3 is built from 15 residues. With V trimmed by 1 base and J by 3 bases, 5 bases remained unmatched. CDR1 and CDR2 (germline): SGHTA, FQGNSA. This CDR3 reads CASSLGAGGVYEQYF. The CDR3 DNA reads as TGTGCCAGCAGCTTAGGCGCGGGGGGAGTCTACGAGCAGTACTTC.

This clonotype was counted between two and nine times. The V gene is TRBV21-1, the J gene TRBJ2-2; TRBD1 is the table's D call, not checked against the DNA. TRBV21-1 is a pseudogene segment. This CDR3 contains 16 residues. The CDR3 loop is CASSKVRQKGSGELFF. In DNA form, the CDR3 reads TGTGCCAGCAGCAAAGTCAGACAGAAAGGATCCGGGGAGCTGTTTTTT.

CDR3 region: CASSRDSWNTEAFF. The CDR3 DNA is TGCGCCAGCAGCCGGGACAGTTGGAACACTGAAGCTTTCTTT. The rearrangement uses TRBV5-1 and TRBJ1-1; 7 nucleotides match TRBD1. After removal of 4 bases from V and 1 base from J, the junction contained 4 bases not matched to a gene. Germline assignment: CDR1 SGHRS and CDR2 YFSETQ. This CDR3 comprises 14 residues.

This clonotype has more than one count but fewer than ten. CDR3 protein: CASREDSSSSGYF. CDR3 sequence (DNA): TGTGCCAGCAGAGAGGATTCCTCGTCCTCTGGGTACTTC. The V gene is TRBV7-2, the J gene TRBJ2-5, with D unresolved. Per germline, CDR1 SGHTA and CDR2 FQGNSA. Trimming left V 6 bases short and J 13 bases short, with 21 bases between. This CDR3 region has 13 residues.

This clonotype was found many times. The CDR3 DNA reads as TGTGCCAGCAGCTTTGGACAGGGAATTAATTCACCCCTCCACTTT. Encoded protein: CASSFGQGINSPLHF. The chain uses TRBV7-9 and TRBJ1-6; 8 nucleotides line up with TRBD1. The CDR3 runs 15 residues. V was clipped by 3 bases and J by 6 bases; unmatched bases: 4. Per the germline V gene, CDR1 is SEHNR and CDR2 is FQNEAQ (reference sequence).

This clonotype was found many times. The gene calls are TRBV7-2 and TRBJ2-7; D remains ambiguous. V was shortened by 6 bases and J by 3 bases, with 15 bases between the two germline ends. This CDR3 comprises 14 residues. The germline V gene has CDR1 SGHTA and CDR2 FQGNSA. The CDR3 here is CASSLAVLFYEQYF. CDR3 DNA: TGTGCCAGCAGTTTGGCAGTCCTATTCTACGAGCAGTACTTC.

This clonotype showed up just a few times. The chain couples TRBV2 to TRBJ2-6; D is perhaps TRBD1 (6 bases). CDR1 is SNHLY and CDR2 is FYNNEI in the germline V gene. V dropped 4 bases and J dropped 3 bases, with 22 bases sitting between them. This CDR3 comprises 19 residues. In DNA, the CDR3 is TGTGCCAGCAGTGTCATTGCTAGGCAGGGGCTTAATGGGGCCAACGTCCTGACTTTC. Protein sequence: CASSVIARQGLNGANVLTF.

Notes on this clonotype: A much bigger clone sits one base away, suggesting this may be a read error. This chain uses TRBV4-1 with TRBJ2-1, with 9 nucleotides matching TRBD1. CDR3 length equals 15 residues. V was pared by 4 bases and J by 10 bases, with 11 bases of the junction left unmatched. Germline V gives CDR1 MGHRA, CDR2 YSYEKL. The CDR3 spells CASSPGAGQGAEQFF. The CDR3 DNA is TGCGCCAGCAGCCCCGGGGCGGGACAGGGAGCCGAGCAGTTCTTC.

Ten or more counts support this clonotype. The chain joins TRBV5-1 to TRBJ2-7; either TRBD1 or TRBD2 may fit D (5 bases each). The CDR3 is 17 residues long. From germline, CDR1 is SGHRS and CDR2 YFSETQ. Trimming cost V 3 bases and J 3 bases, with 22 bases left between them. The CDR3 is CASSYGSRDPVRYEQYF. In nucleotides, the CDR3 is TGCGCCAGCAGCTATGGATCCCGGGACCCGGTACGCTACGAGCAGTACTTC.

This clonotype was recorded many times. The chain carries TRBV20-1 and TRBJ2-3; TRBD2 aligns across 8 bases. This CDR3 spans 15 amino acids. CDR1 is DFQATT, CDR2 SNEGSKA, per germline (reference sequence). With V trimmed by 3 bases and J by 0 bases, 5 bases remained unmatched. This chain's CDR3 is CSASGRGGSTDTQYF. CDR3 in DNA: TGCAGTGCTAGCGGGAGGGGTGGGAGCACAGATACGCAGTATTTT.

As to this clonotype: A clone one base away is much larger, so this may be a read error. The chain links TRBV6-1 to TRBJ2-4, with D maybe TRBD2 (5 bases). Per the germline V gene, CDR1 is MNHNS and CDR2 is SASEGT. The CDR3 runs 17 residues. V was trimmed by 6 bases and J by 3 bases, leaving 21 bases between them. The CDR3, as DNA: TGTGCCAGCAGCAAAAACATGGACTCTTACGACAAAAACATTCAGTACTTC. Translation gives CASSKNMDSYDKNIQYF.

This clonotype was counted many times. V is TRBV5-1 and J is TRBJ1-2; D perhaps matches TRBD1 (5 bases). Germline CDR1 and CDR2: SGHRS and YFSETQ. Deletions cut 0 bases from V and 2 bases from J, with 8 bases between. The CDR3 is 14 amino acids. The CDR3 region is CASSLEQGNYGYTF. The CDR3 DNA reads as TGCGCCAGCAGCTTGGAGCAGGGAAACTATGGCTACACCTTC.

In its sample, this clonotype was seen a few times. The CDR3 region is CASSAGQGYQPQHF. The CDR3 coding sequence is TGTGCCAGCAGTGCGGGACAGGGATACCAGCCCCAGCATTTT. The genes are TRBV2 and TRBJ1-5; 9 bases map to TRBD1. Germline trimming cut 4 bases from V and 7 bases from J; bases unmatched to any gene: 5. The CDR3 totals 14 residues. Germline V lookup: CDR1 SNHLY, CDR2 FYNNEI.

Ten or more counts support this clonotype. A much larger clone is a single base away; this may be a read error. The V gene is TRBV29-1, the J gene TRBJ2-7, with D perhaps assigned TRBD1 or TRBD2 (6 bases each). This CDR3 is built from 12 residues. Trimming removed 7 bases at V and 6 bases at J, with 16 bases between. Germline loops: CDR1 SQVTM, CDR2 ANQGSEA. The CDR3 sequence is CSGGRGDAEQYF. CDR3 nucleotide sequence: TGCAGCGGTGGAAGGGGGGATGCCGAGCAGTACTTC.

Many counts were recorded for this clonotype. V is TRBV5-1 and J is TRBJ2-1, with 9 nucleotides matching TRBD2. This CDR3 region has 17 residues. V lost 1 base and J lost 8; bases outside the gene matches: 13. Germline loops: CDR1 SGHRS, CDR2 YFSETQ. Here the CDR3 DNA reads TGCGCCAGCAGCTTGATGACTAGCGGTCTGCCGGCTGATGAGCAGTTCTTC. It codes for CASSLMTSGLPADEQFF.

This clonotype appeared a single time. The chain is built from TRBV20-1 and TRBJ2-4, with D perhaps being TRBD1 or TRBD2 (6 bases each). Germline-derived CDR1 and CDR2 are DFQATT and SNEGSKA (reference sequence). V was pared by 4 bases and J by 13 bases, with 26 bases between. CDR3 length: 15 residues. CDR3: CSAIRGDSSYNEQYF. Written as DNA, the CDR3 is TGCAGTGCTATTAGGGGGGATAGCTCCTACAATGAGCAGTACTTC.

This clonotype was observed many times. The chain has TRBV4-2 and TRBJ2-1; 10 bases fit TRBD2. This CDR3 has 15 residues. Germline values: CDR1 LGHNA, CDR2 YNFKEQ. Trimming cost V 5 bases and J 3 bases; bases outside gene matches: 4. Here the CDR3 reads CASSSLAGGYNEQFF. The DNA of the CDR3 is TGTGCCAGCAGCTCCTTAGCGGGGGGCTACAATGAGCAGTTCTTC.

Only a few counts were recorded for this clonotype. At one boundary the junction diverges from the germline segment, which might be a read error. CDR3 nucleotide sequence: TGTACCAGCAGCCCTAGTTCTCATGGCTACACCTTC. As protein: CTSSPSSHGYTF. The rearrangement uses TRBV3-1 and TRBJ1-2; D gene uncertain. This CDR3 is built from 12 residues. Germline CDR1 reads LGHDT; CDR2 reads YNNKEL (reference sequence).

J is TRBJ2-7 and V is TRBV20-1; maybe TRBD1 (6 bases). Looked up from germline, CDR1 is DFQATT and CDR2 is SNEGSKA (reference sequence). The CDR3 length is 12 residues. The ends were cut back, 6 bases at V and 4 bases at J, with 13 bases in the middle. The CDR3 here is CSAEFRGYEQYF. The CDR3 DNA follows: TGCAGTGCAGAATTCAGGGGTTACGAGCAGTACTTC.

This clonotype was counted only a few times. Just one base apart from a much larger clone, this may be a read error. The rearrangement joins TRBV20-1 to TRBJ2-5; the D gene is possibly TRBD2 (5 bases). CDR1 and CDR2 (germline): DFQATT, SNEGSKA (reference sequence). The CDR3 is made up of 14 amino acids. DNA of the CDR3: TGCAGTACTAGAGACCTTTTGTACCAAGAGACCCAGTACTTC. It is translated as CSTRDLLYQETQYF.

This clonotype has more than one count but fewer than ten. This may be a read error, as it is one base from a much larger clone. V usage is TRBV7-2 and J usage is TRBJ2-1; D may be TRBD1 or TRBD2 (5 bases each). The closer fit of TRBJ2-7 to the DNA end suggests the J call may be wrong. This CDR3 has 16 amino acids. Germline CDR1 is SGHTA and CDR2 is FQGNSA. The CDR3: CASSLGGVYSYNEQYF. The CDR3 DNA reads as TGTGCCAGCAGCTTAGGAGGGGTATACTCCTACAATGAGCAGTACTTC.

The chain links TRBV20-1 to TRBJ1-6, with D unclear. This CDR3 has 15 residues. Germline V gene data show CDR1 as DFQATT and CDR2 as SNEGSKA (reference sequence). The V and J ends lost 0 bases and 8 bases respectively, with 14 bases between them. The DNA of the CDR3 is TGCAGTGCTAGAGATCGGGTGGGCGTTTATTCACCCCTCCACTTT. Its protein product is CSARDRVGVYSPLHF.

The table lists this clonotype with a few counts. The genes are TRBV3-1 and TRBJ2-2; D is perhaps TRBD1 or TRBD2 (5 bases each). The germline V and J ends were trimmed by 4 bases and 7 bases, with 19 bases remaining between them. The germline V gene has CDR1 LGHDT and CDR2 YNNKEL (reference sequence). CDR3 length: 16 amino acids. The CDR3: CASSPRRQRGRGELFF. CDR3 sequence (DNA): TGTGCCAGCAGCCCGAGGAGGCAGAGGGGACGCGGGGAGCTGTTTTTT.

The chain has TRBV10-3 and TRBJ1-1; D may be TRBD1 (5 bases). The V gene lost 0 bases and the J gene lost 5 bases, with 10 bases spanning the gap. CDR1 and CDR2 from the germline V gene are ENHRY and SYGVKD. There are 14 residues in the CDR3. The CDR3 reads CAISESLGVTEAFF. Written as DNA, the CDR3 is TGTGCCATCAGTGAGTCTTTAGGGGTGACTGAAGCTTTCTTT.

On this clonotype: A single base separates this from a much larger clone, so it may be a read error. The chain uses TRBV6-1 and TRBJ1-2; D is ambiguous. Trimming took off 0 bases at V and 6 bases at J, with 11 bases between the two ends. This CDR3 is 14 amino acids long. Looked up from germline, CDR1 is MNHNS and CDR2 is SASEGT. CDR3 DNA: TGTGCCAGCAGTGAAGCGCACGCTCGCCATGGCTACACCTTC. Its translation is CASSEAHARHGYTF.

For this clonotype: One junction end disagrees with the germline gene, perhaps due to a read error. The gene calls are TRBV20-1 and TRBJ1-1; D not certain. Germline CDR1 DFQATT, CDR2 SNEGSKA (reference sequence). CDR3 size: 13 residues. CDR3 sequence: CSAKGGSNTEVFF. CDR3 coding DNA: TGCAGTGCTAAGGGCGGTTCGAACACTGAAGTTTTCTTT.

This clonotype was detected a few times. A single base separates this from a much larger clone, so it may be a read error. The chain carries TRBV4-3 and TRBJ2-7; 8 nucleotides match TRBD2. This CDR3 region has 16 residues. Germline CDR1 reads LGHNA; CDR2 reads YSLEER. The V gene end was trimmed by 0 bases and the J gene end by 3 bases; junction bases not matched to a gene: 7. The CDR3 here is CASSQDRGSGDYEQYF. The CDR3 bases are TGCGCCAGCAGCCAAGATAGGGGTAGCGGGGACTACGAGCAGTACTTC.

This sequence joins TRBV7-6 and TRBJ2-7; unclear D gene. The CDR3 length is 17 residues. The V and J ends lost 4 bases and 1 base respectively, with 20 bases between them. The V gene's germline CDR1 is SGHVS and CDR2 FNYEAQ. CDR3 nucleotides: TGTGCCAGCAGCTCCTACCAAGGGCCAGAGGAATCCTACGAGCAGTACTTC. Amino acids: CASSSYQGPEESYEQYF.